This T cell receptor beta chain was profiled in a study of T cell responses to AZD1222 COVID-19 vaccine. Overall study findings and caveats: Spike-wide vaccine-associated CD4 TCRs dominated at 160-218 and 743-854.

The CDR3 length is 13 residues. The V and J ends lost 4 bases and 5 bases respectively, with 10 bases between them. Per the germline V gene, CDR1 is SGHTA and CDR2 is FQGNSA. Timing groups of about 4 and about 12 weeks for second doses were pooled. With regard to this clone: What it binds is unknown.

Here immunoSEQ multiplex PCR was the method, and the copy in TCRdb shows in-frame clones only, minus some. The sample includes 130,000 to 150,000 clones, around 84% of them seen just once. The TCR was taken from an adult who received the AZD1222 COVID-19 vaccine. The sample here was peripheral blood, taken 28 days after the second AZD1222 dose. The chain employs TRBV7-2 and TRBJ2-3, with D unclear. CDR3 DNA sequence: TGTGCCAGCAGCTCGAGGTTTGAAGATACGCAGTATTTT. It translates to CASSSRFEDTQYF.